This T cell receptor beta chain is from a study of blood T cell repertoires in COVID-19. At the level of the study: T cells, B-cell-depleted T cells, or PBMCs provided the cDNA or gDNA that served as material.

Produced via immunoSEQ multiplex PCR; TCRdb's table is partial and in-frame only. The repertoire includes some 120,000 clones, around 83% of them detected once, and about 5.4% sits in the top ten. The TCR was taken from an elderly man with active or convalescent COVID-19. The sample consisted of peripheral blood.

CDR3 sequence reads: CASSQSQAGQNYGYTF. CDR3 DNA: TGCGCCAGCAGCCAGTCGCAGGCGGGGCAGAACTATGGCTACACCTTC. This chain connects TRBV4-3 to TRBJ1-2; possibly TRBD1 for D (5 bases). V gave up 3 bases and J gave up 2 bases, with 16 bases separating them. This CDR3 contains 16 residues. Per germline, CDR1 LGHNA and CDR2 YSLEER.